This entry is about one T cell receptor (beta chain). Its antigen remains unknown. This sample stems from a study of T cells in Graves' hyperthyroidism and ophthalmopathy. The source material, RNA transcripts, was used to amplify TCR beta CDR3 regions. HTBI primers were employed in a first-round RT-PCR of the TCR CDR3. Each CDR3 protein gets one entry after TCRdb re-called the multiplex PCR reads with MiXCR. The repertoire holds 490,000 or so distinct CDR3 sequences, with 46% as singletons. Germline assignment: CDR1 SGHRS and CDR2 YFSETQ. V lost 7 bases and J 8 bases, leaving 18 bases between the germline ends. This CDR3 region has 13 residues. Notes on the study in general: Most thyroid clonotypes expanded above 0.001 were also detected in blood. The model forecast ophthalmopathy, anticipating it by a median roughly 6 months before onset. In the analysis, a 13 V-J model separated ophthalmopathy from stable hyperthyroidism.

Clinical symptoms, serum thyroxine and TRAb, thyroid ultrasound and orbital computed tomography together formed the diagnostic basis. The chain combines TRBV5-1 with TRBJ1-2; TRBD1 might be the D (6 bases). The TCR comes from an adult woman with Graves' disease, either hyperthyroidism or ophthalmopathy (not recorded which). Sequences were obtained from peripheral blood or thyroid tissue (not recorded which). The CDR3 nucleotides are TGCGCCAGCGGAAAACAGGGCGCTTTCGGCTACACCTTC. Translated, it gives CASGKQGAFGYTF.